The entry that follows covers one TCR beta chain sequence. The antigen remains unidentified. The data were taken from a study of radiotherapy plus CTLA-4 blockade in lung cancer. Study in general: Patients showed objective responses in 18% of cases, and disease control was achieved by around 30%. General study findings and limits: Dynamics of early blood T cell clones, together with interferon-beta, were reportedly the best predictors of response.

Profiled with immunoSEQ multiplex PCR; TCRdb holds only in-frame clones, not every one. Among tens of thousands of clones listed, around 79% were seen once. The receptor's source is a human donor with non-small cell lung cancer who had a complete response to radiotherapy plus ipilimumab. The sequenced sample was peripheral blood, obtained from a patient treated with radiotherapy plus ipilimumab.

This CDR3 reads CASRPTSGYGELFF. The DNA for the CDR3 is TGTGCCAGCAGACCCACTAGCGGCTACGGGGAGCTGTTTTTT. The chain has TRBV7-2 and TRBJ2-2; TRBD2 agrees at 8 bases. The CDR3 loop spans 14 amino acids. CDR1 is SGHTA and CDR2 is FQGNSA in the germline V gene. Unmatched junction bases numbered 7, after V lost 6 bases and J lost 7 bases. The full variable domain, completed using reference TRBV7-2 and TRBJ2-2, is GAGVSQSPSNKVTEKGKDVELRCDPISGHTALYWYRQSLGQGLEFLIYFQGNSAPDKSGLPSDRFSAERTGGSVSTLTIQRTQQEDSAVYLCASRPTSGYGELFFGEGSRLTVL.